Below, one T cell receptor beta chain is given with its context. Libraries were prepared by immunoSEQ multiplex PCR; TCRdb keeps only in-frame clonotypes and omits some of them. The data contain 250,000 or so clones, around 90% of them singletons. This sample stems from a study of blood T cell repertoires in COVID-19. Across the whole study: Specimens from acute and convalescent COVID-19 originated in the United States, Italy and Spain. T cells, B-cell-depleted T cells, or PBMCs provided the cDNA or gDNA that served as material.

Participants were aged about 18 to 95 years, lived in 25 or so US areas, and enrolled virtually. This CDR3 region has 13 residues. Per the germline V gene, CDR1 is MNHEY and CDR2 is SVGAGI. The chain combines TRBV6-5 with TRBJ1-4; TRBD1 matches at 7 bases. The J call is uncertain, as TRBJ2-2 better fits the DNA end. The sequenced sample consisted of PBMCs or T cells enriched from blood (not recorded which). The TCR originated in a human donor in a cohort exposed to, infected with or recovered from COVID-19 (not recorded which). The donor label of this sample is uncertain. CDR3 in DNA: TGTGCCAGCAGCCTAAGGGACAGAGAGGAGCTGTTTTTT. Its translation is CASSLRDREELFF.